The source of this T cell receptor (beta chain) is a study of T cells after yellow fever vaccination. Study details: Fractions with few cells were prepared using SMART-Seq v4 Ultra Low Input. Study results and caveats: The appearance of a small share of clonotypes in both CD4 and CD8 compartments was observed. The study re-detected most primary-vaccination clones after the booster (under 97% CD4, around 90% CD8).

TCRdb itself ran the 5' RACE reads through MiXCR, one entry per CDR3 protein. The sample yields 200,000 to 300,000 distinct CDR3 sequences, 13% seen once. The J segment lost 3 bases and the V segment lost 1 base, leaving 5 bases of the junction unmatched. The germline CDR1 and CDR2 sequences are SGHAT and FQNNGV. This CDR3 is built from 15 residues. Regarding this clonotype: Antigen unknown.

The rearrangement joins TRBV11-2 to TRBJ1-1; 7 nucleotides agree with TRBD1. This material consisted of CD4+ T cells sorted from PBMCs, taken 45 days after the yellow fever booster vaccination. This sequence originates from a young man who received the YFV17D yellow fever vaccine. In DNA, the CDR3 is TGTGCCAGCAGCTTAGTCCCAGGGGGTGACACTGAAGCTTTCTTT. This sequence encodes CASSLVPGGDTEAFF.